The rows below give T cell receptor beta chains drawn from one sample of a study of blood T cell repertoires in COVID-19. The repertoire was sequenced with immunoSEQ multiplex PCR; TCRdb's copy has only in-frame clones and lacks some. The data contain some 200,000 clones, about four fifths of them singletons. Material: PBMCs or T cells enriched from blood (not recorded which). These receptor sequences come from a woman aged 40 to 50 with acute COVID-19. The CDR3 runs from the conserved cysteine through the conserved F or W. A D gene is named only where the DNA matches it firmly. Rows give clone size only sometimes, using once, few, many, or a class for an expanded clone.

TRBJ1-2 | . | . | TRBV9 | CASTKRSNNYGYTF | TGTGCCAGCACGAAGCGATCGAACAACTATGGCTACACCTTC
TRBJ1-2 | once | . | TRBV10-3 | CAISEAQGTGYTF | TGTGCCATCAGTGAGGCCCAGGGGACTGGCTACACCTTC
TRBJ1-5 | once | TRBD1 | TRBV19 | CASSIDRGINQPQHF | TGTGCCAGTAGTATTGACAGGGGGATTAATCAGCCCCAGCATTTT
TRBJ1-2 | . | TRBD1 | TRBV3-1/TRBV3-2 | CASSRDRLGGYTF | TGTGCCAGCAGCCGGGACAGGTTAGGTGGCTACACCTTC
TRBJ2-5 | . | . | TRBV2 | CASRPWTAGQETQYF | TGTGCCAGCAGGCCATGGACAGCCGGTCAAGAGACCCAGTACTTC
TRBJ2-2 | . | TRBD2 | TRBV6-5 | CASKRGTSGTGELFF | TGTGCCAGCAAAAGGGGGACTAGCGGGACCGGGGAGCTGTTTTTT
TRBJ2-2 | . | . | TRBV7-3 | CASSLAGKSRSNTGELFF | TGTGCCAGCAGCTTAGCGGGGAAATCAAGATCGAACACCGGGGAGCTGTTTTTT
TRBJ1-3 | . | . | TRBV7-2 | CASSSVQATGNTIYF | TGTGCCAGCAGCTCAGTGCAGGCTACTGGAAACACCATATATTTT
TRBJ1-2 | . | TRBD1 | TRBV13 | CASSLEGTGRVYGYTF | TGTGCCAGCAGCCTAGAAGGGACAGGGAGGGTCTATGGCTACACCTTC
TRBJ1-1 | once | . | TRBV29-1 | CSVKGREGEAFF | TGCAGCGTGAAGGGGCGGGAGGGTGAAGCTTTCTTT
TRBJ2-7 | . | TRBD1 | TRBV25-1 | CASTGQGSYEQYF | TGTGCCAGTACGGGACAGGGGTCCTACGAGCAGTACTTC
TRBJ1-1 | few | . | TRBV13 | CASRPPRPDEAFF | TGTGCCAGCAGACCCCCGCGGCCCGATGAAGCTTTCTTT
TRBJ2-5 | few | TRBD1 | TRBV7-9 | CASSLGQGVKTQYF | TGTGCCAGCAGCTTAGGACAGGGGGTGAAGACCCAGTACTTC
TRBJ2-3 | . | . | TRBV30 | CAWREWGPDTQYF | TGTGCCTGGAGGGAGTGGGGCCCAGATACGCAGTATTTT
TRBJ2-3 | few | TRBD2 | TRBV29-1 | CSSSTSGSTDTQYF | TGCAGCTCCTCCACTAGCGGGAGCACAGATACGCAGTATTTT
TRBJ1-2 | . | . | TRBV29-1 | CSATGQPYGYTF | TGCAGCGCGACAGGACAGCCTTATGGCTACACCTTC
TRBJ2-2 | . | TRBD1 | TRBV2 | CASSETGGGGELFF | TGTGCCAGCAGTGAGACAGGGGGCGGCGGGGAGCTGTTTTTT
TRBJ2-7 | few | . | TRBV3-1/TRBV3-2 | CASSQDLGFSSYEQYF | TGTGCCAGCAGCCAAGATTTGGGCTTTAGCTCCTACGAGCAGTACTTC
TRBJ1-2 | . | TRBD1 | TRBV29-1 | CSVEQVTGAATF | TGCAGCGTTGAACAGGTGACAGGGGCGGCAACCTTC
TRBJ1-1 | . | TRBD1 | TRBV11-2 | CASSPGTGLFAFF | TGTGCCAGCAGCCCTGGGACAGGGTTGTTTGCTTTCTTT
TRBJ1-2 | once | TRBD1 | TRBV7-9 | CASSSRGQGLDSYGYTF | TGTGCCAGCAGCTCCAGGGGACAGGGTTTGGACTCTTATGGCTACACCTTC
TRBJ2-6 | . | . | TRBV5-1 | CASSLEQYGANVLTF | TGCGCCAGCAGCTTGGAACAGTATGGGGCCAACGTCCTGACTTTC
TRBJ2-7 | . | TRBD2 | TRBV6-5 | CASTLTSGGAYEQYF | TGTGCCAGCACTCTGACTAGCGGGGGGGCCTACGAGCAGTACTTC
TRBJ2-7 | . | . | TRBV28 | CASSLTQGEQYF | TGTGCCAGCAGCTTAACTCAGGGCGAGCAGTACTTC
TRBJ1-1 | . | . | TRBV29-1 | CSVEGRGWGTEAFF | TGCAGCGTTGAGGGAAGGGGATGGGGCACTGAAGCTTTCTTT
TRBJ1-3 | . | . | TRBV6-5 | CASRTGQSPGNTIYF | TGTGCCAGCAGAACAGGACAGAGTCCTGGAAACACCATATATTTT
TRBJ2-5 | . | TRBD1 | TRBV24-1 | CATSDTGTGSRETQYF | TGTGCCACCAGTGACACCGGGACAGGGAGTAGAGAGACCCAGTACTTC
TRBJ1-2 | . | . | TRBV30 | CAWSEGRGGVYGYTF | TGTGCCTGGAGTGAAGGGCGAGGGGGGGTCTATGGCTACACCTTC
TRBJ2-2 | . | . | TRBV7-9 | CASSLTGPKELFF | TGTGCCAGCAGCTTGACAGGTCCTAAAGAGCTGTTTTTT
TRBJ1-2 | . | . | TRBV29-1 | CSPDRNGYTF | TGCAGCCCAGACAGGAACGGCTACACCTTC
TRBJ1-1 | . | TRBD1 | TRBV7-9 | CASSLAGQGGRTEAFF | TGTGCCAGCAGCTTAGCGGGACAGGGAGGGAGGACTGAAGCTTTCTTT
TRBJ1-4 | . | . | TRBV7-6 | CASSSMWGANEKLFF | TGTGCCAGCAGCTCTATGTGGGGGGCTAATGAAAAACTGTTTTTT
TRBJ1-1 | . | . | TRBV19 | CASTYGGPNTEAFF | TGTGCCAGTACCTACGGGGGACCCAACACTGAAGCTTTCTTT
TRBJ2-7 | . | TRBD1 | TRBV15 | CATSRFGTGDTYEQYF | TGTGCCACCAGCAGATTTGGGACAGGGGATACCTACGAGCAGTACTTC
TRBJ1-1 | . | . | TRBV15 | CATREAGDTEAFF | TGTGCCACCAGGGAGGCGGGGGACACTGAAGCTTTCTTT
TRBJ2-3 | . | . | TRBV4-2 | CASSQGAPDTQYF | TGTGCCAGCAGCCAAGGGGCCCCAGATACGCAGTATTTT
TRBJ2-5 | . | . | TRBV9 | CASSVAQTRETQYF | TGTGCCAGCAGCGTAGCACAGACAAGGGAGACCCAGTACTTC
TRBJ2-3 | . | . | TRBV6-6 | CASSYTHEGHTQYF | TGTGCCAGCAGTTACACGCATGAGGGCCATACGCAGTATTTT
TRBJ1-4 | once | . | TRBV4-3 | CASSQVLGRGEKLFF | TGCGCCAGCAGCCAAGTCCTGGGGAGGGGTGAAAAACTGTTTTTT
TRBJ1-1 | . | . | TRBV10-3 | CAISGREGNTEAFF | TGTGCCATCAGTGGGAGGGAGGGAAACACTGAAGCTTTCTTT
TRBJ2-2 | . | TRBD2 | TRBV5-1 | CASSWPTSGGLNTGELFF | TGCGCCAGCAGCTGGCCGACTAGCGGGGGCCTGAACACCGGGGAGCTGTTTTTT
TRBJ2-3 | . | TRBD2 | TRBV7-9 | CASSLLAGGPSDTQYF | TGTGCCAGCAGCTTACTAGCGGGAGGGCCCTCGGATACGCAGTATTTT
TRBJ1-6 | once | TRBD1 | TRBV4-1 | CASSLGTGGVSPLHF | TGCGCCAGCAGCTTAGGGACAGGGGGCGTTTCACCCCTCCACTTT
TRBJ2-7 | . | TRBD1 | TRBV28 | CASRPSGTGSYEQYF | TGTGCCAGCAGGCCTTCAGGGACAGGCTCCTACGAGCAGTACTTC
TRBJ2-7 | . | . | TRBV2 | CASGTGLAYEQYF | TGTGCCAGCGGAACAGGGCTAGCTTACGAGCAGTACTTC
TRBJ1-5 | . | TRBD1 | TRBV6-2/TRBV6-3 | CASSQRQGYQPQHF | TGTGCCAGCAGTCAACGACAGGGGTATCAGCCCCAGCATTTT
TRBJ1-1 | once | . | TRBV19 | CASSTIRGRTEAFF | TGTGCCAGTAGCACAATAAGGGGGAGAACTGAAGCTTTCTTT
TRBJ2-5 | . | TRBD2 | TRBV7-7 | CAASPGGQETQYF | TGTGCCGCTAGTCCGGGGGGCCAAGAGACCCAGTACTTC
TRBJ1-2 | . | . | TRBV24-1 | CAPPAGSNYGYTF | TGTGCCCCCCCCGCGGGCTCTAACTATGGCTACACCTTC
TRBJ2-1 | few | . | TRBV4-1 | CASSPRAGTSYNEQFF | TGCGCCAGCAGCCCCCGGGCGGGAACATCCTACAATGAGCAGTTCTTC
TRBJ1-5 | . | TRBD1 | TRBV3-1/TRBV3-2 | CASSRTGEVQPQHF | TGTGCCAGCAGCCGGACAGGGGAGGTTCAGCCCCAGCATTTT
TRBJ1-1 | . | TRBD1 | TRBV30 | CAWSVVARGQTEAFF | TGTGCCTGGAGTGTAGTTGCCAGGGGGCAAACTGAAGCTTTCTTT
TRBJ1-1 | . | TRBD1 | TRBV12-5 | CASGLGQGSPANTEAFF | TGTGCTAGTGGTTTAGGACAGGGGTCGCCTGCGAACACTGAAGCTTTCTTT